Reported below is one TCR beta chain. Its antigen remains unidentified. Germline V gene sequence: CDR1 SEHNR, CDR2 FQNEAQ (reference sequence). This CDR3 has 13 residues. V lost 1 base and J lost 9, with 10 bases in between. Following RNA extraction, reverse transcription yielded cDNA that acted as the sequencing template. Produced via immunoSEQ multiplex PCR; TCRdb's table is partial and in-frame only. There are 95,000 to 110,000 clones in the sample; approximately 60% occur only once, and 7.5% to 9% lies in the top ten. These data are taken from a study of CD8+ T cells in alopecia areata. General study points: Sharing of TCR sequences between patients (possibly for HLA-related reasons) was less clear than in mice. Lesional scalp exceeded normal scalp in clonality, especially in alopecia totalis/universalis.

Sequences were obtained from CD4+ T cells sorted from blood. The receptor comes from a human donor in good health. The chain couples TRBV7-9 to TRBJ2-1; TRBD1 might be the D (5 bases). The CDR3 is CASSLEFGAEQFF. The CDR3 DNA reads as TGTGCCAGCAGCTTAGAGTTTGGGGCTGAGCAGTTCTTC. Variable domain in full (rest from reference TRBV7-9 and TRBJ2-1): DTGVSQNPRHKITKRGQNVTFRCDPISEHNRLYWYRQTLGQGPEFLTYFQNEAQLEKSRLLSDRFSAERPKGSFSTLEIQRTEQGDSAMYLCASSLEFGAEQFFGPGTRLTVL.